This note documents a single T cell receptor (beta chain) sequence. The entry originates in a study of blood T cell repertoires in COVID-19. Enrolled during active infection, Seattle patients were then followed longitudinally. TCRdb keeps only in-frame clones here, not all; method: immunoSEQ multiplex PCR. The sample lists 150,000 to 200,000 clones; about four fifths were seen once. This CDR3 has 14 residues. Germline V CDR1 and CDR2: SGHDT, YYEEEE. V was clipped by 0 bases and J by 4 bases, with 10 bases between them. This clonotype was sampled from an elderly woman with COVID-19, enrolled during active disease. The chain recombines TRBV5-6 with TRBJ1-2, with D uncertain. Specimen: peripheral blood. CDR3 sequence reads: CASSLGQNLYGYTF. The DNA for the CDR3 is TGTGCCAGCAGCTTGGGGCAAAACCTCTATGGCTACACCTTC.